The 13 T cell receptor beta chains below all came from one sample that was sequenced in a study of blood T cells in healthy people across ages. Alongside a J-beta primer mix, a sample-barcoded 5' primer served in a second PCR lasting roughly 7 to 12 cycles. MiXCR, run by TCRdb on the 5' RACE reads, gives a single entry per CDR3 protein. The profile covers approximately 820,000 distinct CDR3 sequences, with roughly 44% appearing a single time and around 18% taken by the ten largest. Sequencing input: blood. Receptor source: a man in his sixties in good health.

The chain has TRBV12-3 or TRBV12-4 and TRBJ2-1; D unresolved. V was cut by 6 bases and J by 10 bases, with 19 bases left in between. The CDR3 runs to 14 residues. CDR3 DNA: TGTGCCAGCAGCCTAGGGTTGGGGTTAAACGAGCAGTTCTTC. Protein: CASSLGLGLNEQFF.

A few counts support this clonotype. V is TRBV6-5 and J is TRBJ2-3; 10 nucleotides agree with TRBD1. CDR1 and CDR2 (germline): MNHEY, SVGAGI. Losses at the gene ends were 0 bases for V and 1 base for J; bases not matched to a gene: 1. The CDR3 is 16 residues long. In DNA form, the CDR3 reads TGTGCCAGCAGTTACTCGACAGGGGGCGGCACAGATACGCAGTATTTT. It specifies CASSYSTGGGTDTQYF.

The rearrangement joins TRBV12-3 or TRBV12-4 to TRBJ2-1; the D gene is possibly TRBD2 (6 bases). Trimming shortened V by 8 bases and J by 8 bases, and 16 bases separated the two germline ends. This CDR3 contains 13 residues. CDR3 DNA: TGTGCCAGCTTAGACCCTAGGGACTATGAGCAGTTCTTC. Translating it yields CASLDPRDYEQFF.

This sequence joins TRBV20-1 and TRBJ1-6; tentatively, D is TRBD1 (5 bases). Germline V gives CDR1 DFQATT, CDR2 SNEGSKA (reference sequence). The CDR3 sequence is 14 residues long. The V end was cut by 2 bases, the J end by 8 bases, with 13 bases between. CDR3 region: CSARSPDIYSPLHF. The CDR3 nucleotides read TGCAGTGCTAGAAGTCCGGACATTTATTCACCCCTCCACTTT.

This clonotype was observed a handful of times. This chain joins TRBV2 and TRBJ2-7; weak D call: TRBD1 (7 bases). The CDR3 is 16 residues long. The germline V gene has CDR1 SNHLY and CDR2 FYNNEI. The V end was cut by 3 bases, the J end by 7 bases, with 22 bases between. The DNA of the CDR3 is TGTGCCAGCAGTGACAGTCGGCTTCTACAGGGGAGGGAGCAGTACTTC. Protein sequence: CASSDSRLLQGREQYF.

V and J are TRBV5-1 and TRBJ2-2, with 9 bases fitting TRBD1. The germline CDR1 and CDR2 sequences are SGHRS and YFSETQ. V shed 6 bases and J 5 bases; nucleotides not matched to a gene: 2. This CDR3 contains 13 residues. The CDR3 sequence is CASMTGGTGELFF. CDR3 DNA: TGCGCCAGCATGACAGGGGGAACCGGGGAGCTGTTTTTT.

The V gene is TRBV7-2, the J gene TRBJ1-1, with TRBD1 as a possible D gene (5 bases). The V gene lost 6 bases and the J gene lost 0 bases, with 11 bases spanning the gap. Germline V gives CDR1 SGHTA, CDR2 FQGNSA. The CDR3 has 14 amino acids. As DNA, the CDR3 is TGTGCCAGCAGAGAGGGGCAGGTGAACACTGAAGCTTTCTTT. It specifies CASREGQVNTEAFF. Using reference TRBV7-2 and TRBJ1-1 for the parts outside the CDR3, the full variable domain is GAGVSQSPSNKVTEKGKDVELRCDPISGHTALYWYRQSLGQGLEFLIYFQGNSAPDKSGLPSDRFSAERTGGSVSTLTIQRTQQEDSAVYLCASREGQVNTEAFFGQGTRLTVV.

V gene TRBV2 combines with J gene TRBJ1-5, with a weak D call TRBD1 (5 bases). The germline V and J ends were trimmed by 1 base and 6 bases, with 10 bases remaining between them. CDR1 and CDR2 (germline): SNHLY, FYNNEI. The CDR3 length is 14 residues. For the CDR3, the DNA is TGTGCCAGCAGTGAAGTATTTGGGGGTCAGCCCCAGCATTTT. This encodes CASSEVFGGQPQHF.

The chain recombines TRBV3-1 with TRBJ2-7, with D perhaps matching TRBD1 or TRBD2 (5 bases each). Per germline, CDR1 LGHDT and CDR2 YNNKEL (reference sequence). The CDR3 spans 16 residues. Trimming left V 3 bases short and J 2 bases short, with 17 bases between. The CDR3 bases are TGTGCCAGCAGCCAGGGTGGACTGGGGCTGCCCTACGAGCAGTACTTC. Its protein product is CASSQGGLGLPYEQYF.

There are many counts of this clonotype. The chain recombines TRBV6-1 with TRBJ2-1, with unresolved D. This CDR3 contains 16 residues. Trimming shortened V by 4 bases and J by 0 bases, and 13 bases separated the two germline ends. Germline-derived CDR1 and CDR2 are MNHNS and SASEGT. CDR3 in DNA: TGTGCCAGCAGTGCAATAGACCGAAGCTCCTACAATGAGCAGTTCTTC. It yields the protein CASSAIDRSSYNEQFF.

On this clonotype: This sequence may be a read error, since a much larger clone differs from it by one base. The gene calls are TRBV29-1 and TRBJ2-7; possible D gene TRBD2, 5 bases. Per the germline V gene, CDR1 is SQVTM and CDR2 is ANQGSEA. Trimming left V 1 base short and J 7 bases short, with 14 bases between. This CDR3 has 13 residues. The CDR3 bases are TGCAGCGTTGAAGCCCCGCTCGGCGGGGAGCAGTACTTC. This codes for CSVEAPLGGEQYF.

The CDR3 loop reads CASGTYSSYEQYF. CDR3 bases: TGTGCCAGCGGGACTTACAGCTCCTACGAGCAGTACTTC. The genes are TRBV11-3 and TRBJ2-7; possible D gene TRBD2, 6 bases. V was pared by 8 bases and J by 0 bases, with 11 bases between. This CDR3 contains 13 residues. The V gene's germline CDR1 is SGHNT and CDR2 YENEEA.

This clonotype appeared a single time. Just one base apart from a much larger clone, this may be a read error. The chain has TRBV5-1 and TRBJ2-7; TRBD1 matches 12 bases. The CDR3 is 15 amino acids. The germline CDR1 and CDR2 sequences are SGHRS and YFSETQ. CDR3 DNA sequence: TGCGCCAGCAGAACCGGGACAGGGGGCCTCTACGAGCTGTACTTC. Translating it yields CASRTGTGGLYELYF. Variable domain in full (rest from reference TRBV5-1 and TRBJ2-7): KAGVTQTPRYLIKTRGQQVTLSCSPISGHRSVSWYQQTPGQGLQFLFEYFSETQRNKGNFPGRFSGRQFSNSRSEMNVSTLELGDSALYLCASRTGTGGLYELYFGPGTRLTVT.